Described below is a single T cell receptor beta chain sequence and its context. The CDR3 end lies 3 residues beyond the end of the read and is filled in from the germline J gene. The data were taken from a study of T cells in women clearing cervical HPV infection. Only in-frame clones appear in the TCRdb table, and some are missing; sequencing was by immunoSEQ multiplex PCR. Its table lists tens of thousands of clones. CDR1 is MNHEY, CDR2 SVGEGT, per germline. The CDR3 is made up of 13 amino acids. This clonotype was obtained from a woman between 18 and 69 years old with a cervical HPV16 infection that either progressed to CIN3+ or cleared (not recorded which). Sequenced material: blood buffy coat. The chain couples TRBV6-2 or TRBV6-3 to TRBJ1-2; no clear D. The sequenced part of the CDR3 DNA is TGTGCCAGCAGTCTAGCGGGGTTGCTTGAC. Protein sequence: CASSLAGLLD. The CDR3 as a whole reads CASSLAGLLDYTF.